Sequencing of this T cell receptor (beta chain) was carried out in a study of cytomegalovirus exposure and HLA in healthy donors. Germline V gives CDR1 SGDLS, CDR2 YYNGEE. The CDR3 spans 14 residues. Trimming left V 4 bases short and J 3 bases short, with 13 bases between. In regard to this clone: Antigen specificity is unknown.

Points from the study as a whole: A few V segments could not be told apart, such as TRBV6-2 and TRBV6-3, and were left out. Later on, analysis showed that most CMV-associated TCR beta chains appeared to be HLA-restricted. High sensitivity and specificity were reportedly achieved when the classifier diagnosed cytomegalovirus status.

60 Vbeta and 13 Jbeta primers were used in PCR. Here immunoSEQ multiplex PCR was the method, and the copy in TCRdb shows in-frame clones only, minus some. The sample lists 150,000 to 180,000 clones, around 74% occurring once. The receptor was derived from a man aged 18 to 35 in good health and CMV-seronegative. The V gene is TRBV9, the J gene TRBJ1-2, with D possibly TRBD1 on 6 matching bases. The source material was PBMCs. This chain's CDR3 is CASSSGQPYYGYTF. CDR3 nucleotides: TGTGCCAGCAGCTCTGGACAGCCCTACTATGGCTACACCTTC.